This T cell receptor (beta chain) appears in the sequencing data of a study of read filtering for tumor transcriptome and immune sequencing. Whole-study results and caveats: Roughly 80% of IR-seq clonotypes had a single read, yet these held about 3.5% of reads.

This clonotype was recorded at least ten times. Its antigen is as yet unknown. Sampling of bone marrow took place during active disease in every patient. The library was built from around 400 ng RNA with molecular barcoded adaptors for alpha/delta and beta/gamma chains. TCRdb analysed the reads with MiXCR anew, one entry per CDR3 protein. The table has nearly 60,000 distinct CDR3 sequences, roughly an eighth seen once. The CDR3 is 14 residues long. Germline V gene lookup returns CDR1 SGHRS and CDR2 YFSETQ. Between the trimmed V and J ends, which lost 5 bases and 3 bases, there was a span of 12 bases. The sequencing sample was made of a population of CD138-negative cells sorted from bone marrow. The sequence was obtained from a donor at least 40 years old with multiple myeloma. The chain has TRBV5-1 and TRBJ2-1; D uncertain. As DNA, the CDR3 is TGCGCCAGCAGGCCTAACCTGGGCTACAATGAGCAGTTCTTC. Translated, it gives CASRPNLGYNEQFF.